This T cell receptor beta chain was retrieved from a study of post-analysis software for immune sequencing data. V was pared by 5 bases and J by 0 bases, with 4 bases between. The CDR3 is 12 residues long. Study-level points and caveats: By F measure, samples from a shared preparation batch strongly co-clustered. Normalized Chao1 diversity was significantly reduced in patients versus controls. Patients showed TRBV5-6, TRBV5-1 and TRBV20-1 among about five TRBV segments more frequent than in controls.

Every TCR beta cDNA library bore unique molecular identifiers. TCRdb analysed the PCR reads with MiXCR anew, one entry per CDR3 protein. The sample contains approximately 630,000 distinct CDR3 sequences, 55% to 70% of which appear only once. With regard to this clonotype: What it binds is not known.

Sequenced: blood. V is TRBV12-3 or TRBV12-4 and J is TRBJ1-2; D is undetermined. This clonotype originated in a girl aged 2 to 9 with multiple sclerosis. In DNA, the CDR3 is TGTGCCAGCAGTGTGGCTAACTATGGCTACACCTTC. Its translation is CASSVANYGYTF.